The clone carrying this T cell receptor beta chain was counted a few times. The sample comes from a study of OX40 agonist ivuxolimab in advanced cancers. Clones were read by immunoSEQ multiplex PCR, and TCRdb kept only the in-frame ones, dropping some. The data hold around 70,000 clones, with 85% observed a single time. In germline, CDR1 is SGHDN, CDR2 FVKESK. The V gene lost 0 bases and the J gene lost 6 bases, with 11 bases spanning the gap. This CDR3 comprises 14 residues. The J gene is TRBJ1-2, the V gene TRBV14, with unresolved D. This sample comprised CD4+ or CD8+ T cells sorted from blood, obtained in a trial of the OX40 agonist ivuxolimab. This sequence originates from an adult with an advanced solid tumor such as melanoma, head and neck, liver or kidney cancer. The CDR3: CASSQDIKSDGYTF. CDR3 DNA: TGTGCCAGCAGCCAAGATATCAAATCCGATGGCTACACCTTC.